Below, one TCR beta chain is given with its context. This clonotype appeared a few times. Which antigen it targets is not known. One base away there is no much larger clone; base qualities are not given. The sample is drawn from a study of T-cell memory formation after mild COVID-19 (dated by TCRdb to the early 2020s). In the study overall: Most TCR sequence clusters were specific to one of the two donors. In two donors, T-cell clones that expanded and contracted after mild COVID-19 were followed by sequencing TCRalpha and TCRbeta repertoires longitudinally. Two young, previously healthy adult volunteers, one female and one male, were included in the cohort. The investigation overall reported the following: From day 15 to 85, contracting clones showed balanced CD4/CD8 phenotypes, whereas a second wave of clones that expanded from day 15 to 37 leaned towards CD4+. The second-wave clones that peaked on day 37 were not confirmed to be SARS-CoV-2 specific. The study covered only a couple of mild cases, and larger cohorts including severe cases with pre-infection samples were considered necessary. The detection of some responding clones in pre-infection memory suggests that pre-existing cross-reactive memory T cells joined the SARS-CoV-2 response. Contracting CD4+ clones were located mainly in the CM and EM memory subsets, whereas CD8+ clones were found to be enriched in EMRA.

Spanning cysteine to phenylalanine, the CDR3 consists of 12 amino acids. Just CDR3 DNA is preserved here, 36 bases in frame from base 1. The germline V gene specifies SNHLY as CDR1 and FYNNEI as CDR2. V drops 8 bases and J drops 2 bases, leaving 9 bases in between. Sequencing was carried out with an Illumina NovaSeq 6000. TCRalpha and TCRbeta cDNA libraries were built by 5'RACE with constant-segment primers, adding sample barcodes and unique molecular identifiers. RNA was extracted from every sample with Trizol reagent. The libraries were amplified in two PCR steps, and the second step added a second sample barcode and Illumina TruSeq adapters. Sequencing of libraries was performed on an Illumina NovaSeq with 2 x 150 bp paired-end reads. The source study handled its data this way. The reads were demultiplexed and collapsed into UMI-guided consensus sequences using migec v1.2.7. With mixcr v2.1.11, UMI consensuses were aligned to TRA and TRB V and J templates and assembled into clonotypes. A clonotype was counted as expanded or contracted only when both edgeR and NoisET called the clonotype significant, with the noise models trained on biological replicates. For edgeR calls, the thresholds were a false discovery rate-adjusted p below 0.01 and a log2 fold-change of 1. As an exploratory analysis of dynamics, PCA with hierarchical clustering was applied to max-normalized trajectories of the 1000 most abundant clonotypes. The CD4 or CD8 phenotype of responding clones was assigned using the separately sequenced CD4+ and CD8+ repertoires. The raw public data were reprocessed by TCRdb itself: fastp quality trimming at Q25, MiXCR clonotype calling, in-frame beta chains only. When rows share a CDR3 protein, they turn into one entry using the most common DNA and genes. TCRdb, rather than the study authors, made the V and J calls. A total of around 430,000 distinct CDR3 sequences appear in this sample, approximately 16% of them only once. Roughly 21% of the sample is taken by the ten largest.

PBMCs were isolated by Ficoll-Paque density gradient centrifugation. The chain joins TRBV2 to TRBJ1-2, with the identity of the D gene unclear. What was sequenced was PBMCs or a T cell subset sorted from them (not recorded which). This clonotype was obtained from a man aged 18 to 30 who had mild COVID-19 (a few samples of this study predate the infection). The sample titles of this study are shuffled in the database, so cell type and time point are left out; the donor was told from shared clones. The CDR3 loop reads CASFSENYGYTF. The nucleotides are TGTGCCAGCTTCTCGGAAAACTATGGCTACACCTTC.